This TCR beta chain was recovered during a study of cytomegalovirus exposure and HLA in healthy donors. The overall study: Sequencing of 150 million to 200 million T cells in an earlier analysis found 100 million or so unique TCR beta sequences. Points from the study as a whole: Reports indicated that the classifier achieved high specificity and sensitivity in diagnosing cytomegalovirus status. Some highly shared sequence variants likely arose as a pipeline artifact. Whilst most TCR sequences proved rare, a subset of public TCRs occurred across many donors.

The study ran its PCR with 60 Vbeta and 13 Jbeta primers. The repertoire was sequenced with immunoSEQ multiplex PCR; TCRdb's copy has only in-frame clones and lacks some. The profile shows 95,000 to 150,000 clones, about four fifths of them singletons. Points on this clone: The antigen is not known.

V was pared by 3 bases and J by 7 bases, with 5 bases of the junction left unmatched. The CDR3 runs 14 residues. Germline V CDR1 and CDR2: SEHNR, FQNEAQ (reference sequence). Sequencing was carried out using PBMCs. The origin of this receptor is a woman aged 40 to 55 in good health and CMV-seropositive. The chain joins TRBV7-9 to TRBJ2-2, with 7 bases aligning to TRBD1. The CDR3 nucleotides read TGTGCCAGCAGCTTGAGACAGGGCGACGGGGAGCTGTTTTTT. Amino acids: CASSLRQGDGELFF.